This TCR beta chain was obtained from a study of read filtering for tumor transcriptome and immune sequencing. In the study overall: DNase treatment preceded whole-transcriptome library preparation. TCR-mapped reads were about 3.5 to 10.27 million with IR-seq versus about 85 to 1,300 with RNA-seq.

This clonotype was seen a few times. Its antigen is unidentified. The CDR3 spans 14 residues. Germline V gives CDR1 LNHDA, CDR2 SQIVND (reference sequence). V was trimmed by 10 bases and J by 0 bases, leaving 13 bases between them. Study-level points and caveats: Without single-read clonotypes, shared clonotype proportions correlated more between IR-seq and RNA-seq. This fraction held mixed bone marrow immune cells after CD138-negative sorting.

The library was built from about 400 ng RNA with molecular barcoded adaptors for alpha/delta and beta/gamma chains. TCRdb called the reads again in MiXCR, with one record for every CDR3 protein. Among 100,000 to 150,000 distinct CDR3 sequences listed, over 10% were seen once. The chain has TRBV19 and TRBJ1-3; D gene uncertain. This TCR derives from a donor at least 40 years old with multiple myeloma. Sequencing was done on a sample of a population of CD138-negative cells sorted from bone marrow. The CDR3 spells CATRRLNSGNTIYF. CDR3 nucleotide sequence: TGTGCCACCAGGCGACTCAACTCTGGAAACACCATATATTTT. The full variable domain, in which reference TRBV19 and TRBJ1-3 provide the parts outside the CDR3, is DGGITQSPKYLFRKEGQNVTLSCEQNLNHDAMYWYRQDPGQGLRLIYYSQIVNDFQKGDIAEGYSVSREKKESFPLTVTSAQKNPTAFYLCATRRLNSGNTIYFGEGSWLTVV.